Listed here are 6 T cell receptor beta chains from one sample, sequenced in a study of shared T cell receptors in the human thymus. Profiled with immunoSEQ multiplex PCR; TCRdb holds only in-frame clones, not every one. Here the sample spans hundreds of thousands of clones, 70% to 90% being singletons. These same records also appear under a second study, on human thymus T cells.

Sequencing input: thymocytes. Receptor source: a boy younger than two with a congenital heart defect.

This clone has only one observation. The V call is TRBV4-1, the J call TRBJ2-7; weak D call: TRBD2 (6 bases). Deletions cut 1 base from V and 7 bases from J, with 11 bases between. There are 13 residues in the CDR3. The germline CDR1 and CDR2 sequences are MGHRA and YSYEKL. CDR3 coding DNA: TGCGCCAGCAGCCAAGTCGGGGCGGGGGAGCAGTACTTC. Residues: CASSQVGAGEQYF.

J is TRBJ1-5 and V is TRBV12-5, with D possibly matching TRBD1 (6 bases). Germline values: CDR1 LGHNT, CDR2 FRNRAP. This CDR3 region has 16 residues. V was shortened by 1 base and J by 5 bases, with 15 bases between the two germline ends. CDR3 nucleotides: TGTGCTAGTGGTTTGGGATCTAACAGGGCCCATCAGCCCCAGCATTTT. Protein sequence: CASGLGSNRAHQPQHF.

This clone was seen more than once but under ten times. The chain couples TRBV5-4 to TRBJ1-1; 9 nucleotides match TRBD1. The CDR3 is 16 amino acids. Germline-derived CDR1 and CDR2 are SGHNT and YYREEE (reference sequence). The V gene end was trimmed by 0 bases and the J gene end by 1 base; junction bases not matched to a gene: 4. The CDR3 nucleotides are TGTGCCAGCAGCTTGGACTTGGGACAGGGGAACACTGAAGCTTTCTTT. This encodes CASSLDLGQGNTEAFF.

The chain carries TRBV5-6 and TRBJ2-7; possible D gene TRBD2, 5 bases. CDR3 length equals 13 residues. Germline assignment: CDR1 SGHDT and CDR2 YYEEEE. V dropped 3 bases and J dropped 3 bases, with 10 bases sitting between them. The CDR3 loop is CASSSRDLYEQYF. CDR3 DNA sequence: TGTGCCAGCAGCTCGAGGGATCTCTACGAGCAGTACTTC.

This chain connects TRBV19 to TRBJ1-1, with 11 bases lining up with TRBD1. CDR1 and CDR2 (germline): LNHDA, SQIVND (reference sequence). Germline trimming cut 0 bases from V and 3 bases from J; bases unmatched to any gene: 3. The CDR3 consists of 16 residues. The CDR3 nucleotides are TGTGCCAGTAGTATAGACGCGGGACAGGGGGACACTGAAGCTTTCTTT. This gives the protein CASSIDAGQGDTEAFF.

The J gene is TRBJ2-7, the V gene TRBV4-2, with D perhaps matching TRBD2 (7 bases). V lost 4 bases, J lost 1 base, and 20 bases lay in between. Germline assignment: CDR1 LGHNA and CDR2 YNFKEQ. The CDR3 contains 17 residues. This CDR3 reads CASSPGGRDGGSYEQYF. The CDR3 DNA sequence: TGTGCCAGCAGCCCCGGGGGGCGGGACGGGGGATCCTACGAGCAGTACTTC.